The text below deals with one TCR beta chain. Source study methods: Estimation of nucleated cell counts relied on the amplification of reference gene primers. This table comes from immunoSEQ multiplex PCR, and its TCRdb copy is limited to in-frame clones, with some not included. V and J calls and clone size are those listed in that table; D and trimming were worked out from the DNA. The sample consists of 300,000 to 450,000 clones, more than 65% of them appearing once. The data stem from a study of blood T cell repertoires in COVID-19. Study summary: Collection of acute and convalescent COVID-19 samples took place in the United States, Italy and Spain. PBMCs, B-cell-depleted T cells, or T cells provided the cDNA or gDNA that made up the material.

The clonotype originates from a human donor with acute or convalescent COVID-19. The donor label of this sample is uncertain. The sample comprised peripheral blood.

CDR3 coding DNA: TGTGCCAGCAGCAACGGACAATTACGCACTGAAGCTTTCTTT. The encoded protein is CASSNGQLRTEAFF. The chain employs TRBV3-1 (or the pseudogene TRBV3-2) and TRBJ1-1, with D perhaps matching TRBD1 (5 bases). In germline, CDR1 is LGHDT, CDR2 YNNKEL (reference sequence). The V end lost 5 bases, the J end lost 4 bases, and 14 bases lay between the germline ends. The CDR3 extends over 14 amino acids.